This TCR beta chain is drawn from a study of T cell repertoires in cytomegalovirus infection. As for the study in general: TCR beta signatures that were public indicated CMV infection and matching HLA type. Study-wide points: Individuals carrying CMV plus the relevant HLA were identified by cumulative frequency of public TCR beta families.

V dropped 0 bases and J dropped 6 bases, with 9 bases sitting between them. This CDR3 is 15 amino acids long. Germline CDR1 is SGHDN and CDR2 is FVKESK. Regarding this clonotype: Its antigen is currently unknown.

MiXCR, run by TCRdb on the reads, gives a single entry per CDR3 protein. The sample contains around 530,000 distinct CDR3 sequences, 26% of which appear only once. Sequenced sample: PBMCs. The clonotype was recovered from a human donor in good health (CMV status not recorded). Some clones in this sample may be carry-over from other donors' samples. V gene TRBV14 combines with J gene TRBJ1-6; D gene unclear. Here the CDR3 reads CASSQDLQTNSPLHF. As DNA, the CDR3 is TGTGCCAGCAGCCAAGACTTACAGACTAATTCACCCCTCCACTTT.